The 28 T cell receptor beta chains in this list originate from one sample, sequenced in a study of cytomegalovirus exposure and HLA in healthy donors. Primers for the PCR totalled 60 Vbeta and 13 Jbeta. Using immunoSEQ multiplex PCR, the repertoire was profiled, and TCRdb retains in-frame clones only, with some absent. This table holds approximately 160,000 clones, around four fifths found once. The sequencing sample was made of PBMCs. Every receptor here comes from a male donor in good health and CMV-seropositive.

This clone was recorded once. The J gene is TRBJ2-5, the V gene TRBV6-6; tentative D call: TRBD2 (6 bases). Germline V gene data show CDR1 as MNHNY and CDR2 as SVGAGI (reference sequence). Trimming cost V 11 bases and J 5 bases, with 21 bases left between them. The CDR3 runs to 14 residues. For the CDR3, the DNA is TGTGCCTCAAGCCCCGGGACTTCGAGGGAGACCCAGTACTTC. It codes for CASSPGTSRETQYF.

A note on this clone: The sample holds other DNA sequences that translate to the same CDR3. The chain employs TRBV6-5 and TRBJ1-1; tentatively, D is TRBD1 (5 bases). V shed 0 bases and J shed 8 bases, with 10 bases lying between them. This CDR3 contains 13 residues. Germline-derived CDR1 and CDR2 are MNHEY and SVGAGI. The CDR3 reads CASSYSGGSEAFF. The CDR3 coding sequence is TGTGCCAGCAGTTACTCGGGGGGTTCCGAAGCTTTCTTT.

V and J are TRBV7-6 and TRBJ2-3; possibly TRBD2 for D (5 bases). Germline-derived CDR1 and CDR2 are SGHVS and FNYEAQ. This CDR3 is built from 14 residues. Trimming took 3 bases from V and 0 from J, leaving 7 bases between them. The CDR3 region has the DNA TGTGCCAGCAGCTTGGGAGCTAGCACAGATACGCAGTATTTT. Amino acid sequence: CASSLGASTDTQYF.

J is TRBJ1-4 and V is TRBV4-3; D is possibly TRBD1 (6 bases). The V gene lost 0 bases and the J gene lost 5 bases, with 16 bases spanning the gap. Germline V gene data show CDR1 as LGHNA and CDR2 as YSLEER. The CDR3 extends over 17 amino acids. The CDR3 sequence is CASSQDIGQKTNEKLFF. In nucleotides, the CDR3 is TGCGCCAGCAGCCAAGATATCGGACAGAAGACCAATGAAAAACTGTTTTTT.

V and J are TRBV7-2 and TRBJ1-2; D perhaps matches TRBD1 (6 bases). Looked up from germline, CDR1 is SGHTA and CDR2 is FQGNSA. The CDR3 is 13 amino acids. Trimming removed 5 bases at V and 8 bases at J, with 15 bases between. CDR3 protein: CASSPDRRLGYTF. The CDR3 nucleotides are TGTGCCAGCAGCCCCGACAGGCGCCTGGGCTACACCTTC.

The CDR3 DNA follows: TGTGCCAGCAGCCTAGGATCTGGGGAAGGCGGGGATCAGCCCCAGCATTTT. This codes for CASSLGSGEGGDQPQHF. The chain has TRBV7-9 and TRBJ1-5, with no clear D. Trimming stripped 5 bases from V and 5 bases from J, with 22 bases between. The CDR3 runs to 17 residues. Germline lookup yields CDR1 SEHNR and CDR2 FQNEAQ (reference sequence). The full variable domain, in which reference TRBV7-9 and TRBJ1-5 provide the parts outside the CDR3, is DTGVSQNPRHKITKRGQNVTFRCDPISEHNRLYWYRQTLGQGPEFLTYFQNEAQLEKSRLLSDRFSAERPKGSFSTLEIQRTEQGDSAMYLCASSLGSGEGGDQPQHFGDGTRLSIL.

The chain employs TRBV30 and TRBJ2-6, with D unclear. Trimming removed 3 bases from V and 17 bases from J, with 20 bases in between. The CDR3 runs 13 residues. CDR1 and CDR2 (germline): GTSNPN, SVGIG (reference sequence). CDR3 DNA: TGTGCCTGGAGAGTGTTAGGCATTGGGCTCTTGACTTTC. This codes for CAWRVLGIGLLTF. The full variable domain, completed using reference TRBV30 and TRBJ2-6, is SQTIHQWPATLVQPVGSPLSLECTVEGTSNPNLYWYRQAAGRGLQLLFYSVGIGQISSEVPQNLSASRPQDRQFILSSKKLLLSDSGFYLCAWRVLGIGLLTFGAGSRLTVL.

In its sample, this clone was seen a few times. The rearrangement joins TRBV4-1 to TRBJ2-3; D gene uncertain. With 4 bases removed from V and 2 bases from J, the gap between germline ends came to 16 bases. This CDR3 is 16 amino acids long. CDR1 and CDR2 from the germline V gene are MGHRA and YSYEKL. CDR3 sequence reads: CASSPQRELDTDTQYF. The CDR3 nucleotides read TGCGCCAGCAGCCCCCAACGAGAACTTGACACAGATACGCAGTATTTT.

The rearrangement links TRBV5-1 to TRBJ2-6; weak D call: TRBD1 (5 bases). V was cut by 0 bases and J by 2 bases, with 21 bases left in between. Germline V gene lookup returns CDR1 SGHRS and CDR2 YFSETQ. This CDR3 has 20 amino acids. The CDR3 bases are TGCGCCAGCAGCTTGGGGGGCGGCAGACTTTTTCTAGCTGGGGCCAACGTCCTGACTTTC. Protein: CASSLGGGRLFLAGANVLTF.

In nucleotides, the CDR3 is TGTGCCAGCAGCTTCCCACAGGGGGCGCTGCGTACCGGGGAGCTGTTTTTT. Translation gives CASSFPQGALRTGELFF. V is TRBV5-4 and J is TRBJ2-2; 9 bases map to TRBD1. The V and J ends lost 2 bases and 5 bases, in that order; junction bases with no gene match: 10. The CDR3 extends over 17 amino acids. CDR1 and CDR2 (germline): SGHNT, YYREEE (reference sequence). The full variable domain, in which reference TRBV5-4 and TRBJ2-2 provide the parts outside the CDR3, is ETGVTQSPTHLIKTRGQQVTLRCSSQSGHNTVSWYQQALGQGPQFIFQYYREEENGRGNFPPRFSGLQFPNYSSELNVNALELDDSALYLCASSFPQGALRTGELFFGEGSRLTVL.

The rearrangement uses TRBV4-2 and TRBJ2-5, with 7 bases lining up with TRBD2. CDR1 and CDR2 from the germline V gene are LGHNA and YNFKEQ. The J segment lost 7 bases and the V segment lost 3 bases, leaving 8 bases of the junction unmatched. CDR3 length: 14 residues. DNA for the CDR3: TGTGCCAGCAGCCACCCCGGACTAGACGGGACCCAGTACTTC. Its translation is CASSHPGLDGTQYF.

The count of this clone is one. As DNA, the CDR3 is TGCGCCAGCAGCCGAGGGCCCACGAATGGCTACACCTTC. It encodes CASSRGPTNGYTF. The chain has TRBV4-1 and TRBJ1-2; D call uncertain. The V gene's germline CDR1 is MGHRA and CDR2 YSYEKL. The CDR3 is made up of 13 amino acids. Trimming took 4 bases from V and 6 from J, leaving 12 bases between them.

This clone came up a few times. This sequence joins TRBV7-2 and TRBJ1-2; a weak D match, TRBD1 (5 bases). Looked up from germline, CDR1 is SGHTA and CDR2 is FQGNSA. V dropped 1 base and J dropped 8 bases, with 17 bases sitting between them. This CDR3 spans 15 amino acids. The CDR3 sequence is CASSLDSGRAGGYTF. DNA for the CDR3: TGTGCCAGCAGCTTAGATAGTGGCAGGGCTGGGGGCTACACCTTC.

This sequence joins TRBV4-1 and TRBJ1-2; D is possibly TRBD1 (5 bases). CDR3 length equals 16 residues. Germline values: CDR1 MGHRA, CDR2 YSYEKL. Trimming left V 3 bases short and J 10 bases short, with 24 bases between. The CDR3 spells CASSQPTQGRRRDYTF. CDR3 nucleotide sequence: TGCGCCAGCAGCCAGCCAACTCAGGGAAGACGGCGAGACTACACCTTC.

The V and J genes are TRBV5-4 and TRBJ1-6, with 10 bases lining up with TRBD1. The CDR3 is 14 amino acids. Germline V CDR1 and CDR2: SGHNT, YYREEE (reference sequence). The trim removed 3 bases at V and 10 bases at J, leaving 4 bases unmatched. CDR3 in DNA: TGTGCCAGCAGCTACCGGGACAGGGGCTCACCCCTCCACTTT. Translated: CASSYRDRGSPLHF.

This chain links TRBV7-3 with TRBJ2-4; a weak D match, TRBD2 (6 bases). CDR3 size: 14 residues. Germline values: CDR1 SGHTA, CDR2 FQGTGA. The V end was cut by 2 bases, the J end by 6 bases, with 11 bases between. The CDR3 sequence: CASSLAGSGNIQYF. The CDR3 nucleotides are TGTGCCAGCAGCTTAGCGGGTAGCGGAAACATTCAGTACTTC. The full variable domain, in which reference TRBV7-3 and TRBJ2-4 provide the parts outside the CDR3, is GAGVSQTPSNKVTEKGKYVELRCDPISGHTALYWYRQSLGQGPEFLIYFQGTGAADDSGLPNDRFFAVRPEGSVSTLKIQRTERGDSAVYLCASSLAGSGNIQYFGAGTRLSVL.

CDR3 nucleotides: TGCAGCGTTGAACCGAGGGGGCTTGCCACTGAAGCTTTCTTT. Its translation is CSVEPRGLATEAFF. The V call is TRBV29-1, the J call TRBJ1-1; 7 nucleotides match TRBD1. Germline trimming cut 2 bases from V and 4 bases from J; bases unmatched to any gene: 7. The CDR3 is 14 residues long. Germline assignment: CDR1 SQVTM and CDR2 ANQGSEA. The whole variable domain, remainder taken from reference TRBV29-1 and TRBJ1-1, is SAVISQKPSRDICQRGTSLTIQCQVDSQVTMMFWYRQQPGQSLTLIATANQGSEATYESGFVIDKFPISRPNLTFSTLTVSNMSPEDSSIYLCSVEPRGLATEAFFGQGTRLTVV.

This clone showed up just once. This chain uses TRBV5-4 with TRBJ2-5; the match to TRBD2 covers 7 bases. The CDR3 has 14 amino acids. Germline assignment: CDR1 SGHNT and CDR2 YYREEE (reference sequence). V shed 4 bases and J 5 bases; nucleotides not matched to a gene: 8. This CDR3 is CASSTWGGVETQYF. In DNA form, the CDR3 reads TGTGCCAGCAGCACGTGGGGGGGGGTCGAGACCCAGTACTTC.

A few counts support this clone. Here the CDR3 reads CASSLANGQGRDYGYTF. CDR3 nucleotide sequence: TGCGCCAGCAGCTTAGCAAACGGACAGGGCAGGGACTATGGCTACACCTTC. V usage is TRBV5-1 and J usage is TRBJ1-2; TRBD1 aligns across 8 bases. V dropped 2 bases and J dropped 3; count of bases not matched to a gene: 12. The CDR3 is 17 amino acids. Germline-derived CDR1 and CDR2 are SGHRS and YFSETQ.

This clone was seen just once. The V gene is TRBV30, the J gene TRBJ1-2, with 7 nucleotides matching TRBD1. The CDR3 extends over 15 amino acids. With V trimmed by 3 bases and J by 4 bases, 11 bases remained unmatched. CDR1 and CDR2 (germline): GTSNPN, SVGIG (reference sequence). CDR3 residues: CAWRSLRGPGYGYTF. Here the CDR3 DNA reads TGTGCCTGGAGAAGTTTGAGGGGGCCTGGCTATGGCTACACCTTC.

The rearrangement uses TRBV6-5 and TRBJ1-1; no definite D call. This CDR3 contains 16 residues. With 0 bases removed from V and 4 bases from J, the gap between germline ends came to 15 bases. Germline values: CDR1 MNHEY, CDR2 SVGAGI. Written as DNA, the CDR3 is TGTGCCAGCAGTTACTCGTTCGAGGGTGTTCGCACTGAAGCTTTCTTT. This sequence encodes CASSYSFEGVRTEAFF.

A few counts support this clone. The chain combines TRBV30 with TRBJ1-4; 7 bases are a match to TRBD1. Looked up from germline, CDR1 is GTSNPN and CDR2 is SVGIG (reference sequence). V trimming: 3 bases; J trimming: 6 bases; junction bases outside the gene matches: 1. This CDR3 has 12 amino acids. The CDR3 is CAWSRGDEKLFF. CDR3 bases: TGTGCCTGGAGCAGGGGGGATGAAAAACTGTTTTTT. The whole variable domain, filled in from reference TRBV30 and TRBJ1-4, reads SQTIHQWPATLVQPVGSPLSLECTVEGTSNPNLYWYRQAAGRGLQLLFYSVGIGQISSEVPQNLSASRPQDRQFILSSKKLLLSDSGFYLCAWSRGDEKLFFGSGTQLSVL.

This rearrangement joins TRBV10-3 to TRBJ2-1, with TRBD1 matching 7 bases. Germline V lookup: CDR1 ENHRY, CDR2 SYGVKD. The V gene end was trimmed by 0 bases and the J gene end by 8 bases; junction bases not matched to a gene: 10. This CDR3 comprises 16 residues. The CDR3: CAISESGQTRRDEQFF. In nucleotides, the CDR3 is TGTGCCATCAGTGAGTCGGGACAGACACGCAGGGATGAGCAGTTCTTC.

The J gene is TRBJ2-3, the V gene TRBV27; D is uncertain. Trimming removed 1 base from V and 2 bases from J, with 10 bases in between. The CDR3 runs 15 residues. Germline V gene lookup returns CDR1 MNHEY and CDR2 SMNVEV (reference sequence). The CDR3 loop reads CASSLYAGNTDTQYF. The CDR3, as DNA: TGTGCCAGCAGTTTATACGCAGGCAACACAGATACGCAGTATTTT.

The chain joins TRBV7-6 to TRBJ1-5; D remains unclear. The CDR3 totals 16 residues. Germline V lookup: CDR1 SGHVS, CDR2 FNYEAQ. The V end was cut by 0 bases, the J end by 0 bases, with 9 bases between. CDR3 DNA: TGTGCCAGCAGCTTAGCGGCAGCAGGTAGCAATCAGCCCCAGCATTTT. The encoded protein is CASSLAAAGSNQPQHF.

The chain recombines TRBV4-1 with TRBJ1-6; no clear D. Between the trimmed V and J ends, which lost 2 bases and 2 bases, there was a span of 13 bases. The CDR3 runs to 17 residues. The V gene's germline CDR1 is MGHRA and CDR2 YSYEKL. Here the CDR3 DNA reads TGCGCCAGCAGCCAACCATCCCGGGTGGCCTATAATTCACCCCTCCACTTT. Translated, it gives CASSQPSRVAYNSPLHF.

The chain joins TRBV11-3 to TRBJ2-2; 7 positions match TRBD2. Germline CDR1 SGHNT, CDR2 YENEEA. Losses at the gene ends were 8 bases for V and 3 bases for J; bases not matched to a gene: 6. The CDR3 extends over 14 amino acids. The CDR3 loop is CASHYRGDTGELFF. CDR3 nucleotides: TGTGCCAGCCACTATCGGGGGGACACCGGGGAGCTGTTTTTT. The variable domain in full, with the rest retrieved from reference TRBV11-3 and TRBJ2-2, is EAGVVQSPRYKIIEKKQPVAFWCNPISGHNTLYWYLQNLGQGPELLIRYENEEAVDDSQLPKDRFSAERLKGVDSTLKIQPAELGDSAVYLCASHYRGDTGELFFGEGSRLTVL.

This clone was counted once. The chain combines TRBV2 with TRBJ1-2; a possible D gene is TRBD1 (6 bases). CDR3 length: 11 amino acids. V lost 8 bases and J 4 bases, leaving 8 bases between the germline ends. From germline, CDR1 is SNHLY and CDR2 FYNNEI. The chain's CDR3 is CASGDTYGYTF. The CDR3, as DNA: TGTGCCAGCGGGGACACCTATGGCTACACCTTC.